This entry lists 27 T cell receptor beta chains sequenced from one sample in a study of T cell responses to AZD1222 COVID-19 vaccine. TCRdb's copy holds only in-frame clones and misses some; the assay was immunoSEQ multiplex PCR. The sample gives approximately 110,000 clones, 85% to 90% of which show up once; about two fifths is in the top ten. Source: peripheral blood, taken 28 days after the second AZD1222 dose. The source of these receptors is an adult who received the AZD1222 COVID-19 vaccine.

This clone occurred once. The CDR3 here is CASSQEFSGNTIYF. The CDR3, as DNA: TGCGCCAGCAGCCAAGAGTTCTCTGGAAACACCATATATTTT. This chain joins TRBV4-3 and TRBJ1-3; D is unclear. Trimming took 0 bases from V and 0 from J, leaving 3 bases between them. Germline values: CDR1 LGHNA, CDR2 YSLEER. The CDR3 is made up of 14 amino acids.

This chain uses TRBV6-5 with TRBJ1-4, with D uncertain. Trimming cost V 6 bases and J 0 bases, with 11 bases left between them. CDR1 MNHEY and CDR2 SVGAGI come from the germline V gene. The CDR3 has 15 residues. The CDR3 protein is CASSLYPTTNEKLFF. CDR3 bases: TGTGCCAGCAGCCTTTACCCTACAACTAATGAAAAACTGTTTTTT.

The chain couples TRBV19 to TRBJ1-5; the D gene is possibly TRBD1 (6 bases). Per the germline V gene, CDR1 is LNHDA and CDR2 is SQIVND (reference sequence). Trimming stripped 4 bases from V and 9 bases from J, with 16 bases between. CDR3 length: 14 residues. Written as DNA, the CDR3 is TGTGCCAGTAGTACCGGACAGAATAAATGGCCCCAGCATTTT. Translating it yields CASSTGQNKWPQHF. The variable domain in full, completed from reference TRBV19 and TRBJ1-5, reads DGGITQSPKYLFRKEGQNVTLSCEQNLNHDAMYWYRQDPGQGLRLIYYSQIVNDFQKGDIAEGYSVSREKKESFPLTVTSAQKNPTAFYLCASSTGQNKWPQHFGDGTRLSIL.

This clone is a singleton in its sample. This sequence joins TRBV28 and TRBJ2-7, with 7 bases aligning to TRBD1. The trim removed 7 bases at V and 0 bases at J, leaving 9 bases unmatched. Germline CDR1 MDHEN, CDR2 SYDVKM. CDR3 length equals 15 residues. CDR3 sequence (DNA): TGTGCCAGCACGATCGTAGGGGGCAGCTCCTACGAGCAGTACTTC. It encodes CASTIVGGSSYEQYF.

The chain couples TRBV28 to TRBJ2-4, with D perhaps matching TRBD2 (6 bases). This CDR3 comprises 18 residues. The germline gives CDR1 MDHEN, CDR2 SYDVKM. Trimming left V 7 bases short and J 0 bases short, with 22 bases between. The CDR3 reads CASTPRGSRDLAKNIQYF. The CDR3 region has the DNA TGTGCCAGCACCCCGCGGGGTAGTAGGGATTTAGCCAAAAACATTCAGTACTTC.

The chain couples TRBV30 to TRBJ2-3, with D tentatively TRBD2 (6 bases). Looked up from germline, CDR1 is GTSNPN and CDR2 is SVGIG (reference sequence). Trimming took off 1 base at V and 10 bases at J, with 27 bases between the two ends. The CDR3 totals 17 residues. CDR3 in DNA: TGTGCCTGGAGTGCCCTGGTTGGCGGCGGCGGGGCCGATGCGCAGTATTTT. It yields the protein CAWSALVGGGGADAQYF.

The gene calls are TRBV6-5 and TRBJ1-6, with 8 nucleotides matching TRBD1. The trim removed 1 base at V and 7 bases at J, leaving 3 bases unmatched. This CDR3 spans 15 amino acids. Germline loops: CDR1 MNHEY, CDR2 SVGAGI. The CDR3 loop reads CASSYLQGGNSPLHF. The CDR3 DNA reads TGTGCCAGCAGTTACTTACAGGGGGGGAATTCACCCCTCCACTTT.

This chain links TRBV27 with TRBJ2-1; 13 bases match TRBD2. The V segment lost 1 base and the J segment 12 bases; nucleotides outside the gene matches: 6. The CDR3 has 15 residues. Germline CDR1 reads MNHEY; CDR2 reads SMNVEV (reference sequence). The CDR3 region has the DNA TGTGCCAGCAGTTTATTCGGACTAGCGGGAGAGGGGCAGTTCTTC. Translated, it gives CASSLFGLAGEGQFF.

The chain uses TRBV7-2 and TRBJ2-2, with D possibly matching TRBD2 (6 bases). The CDR3 extends over 16 amino acids. Trimming stripped 8 bases from V and 1 base from J, with 17 bases between. Germline CDR1 is SGHTA and CDR2 is FQGNSA. In DNA form, the CDR3 reads TGTGCCAGCCCTACGGAGGGGTGGGGGAACACCGGGGAGCTGTTTTTT. This codes for CASPTEGWGNTGELFF. The entire variable domain, with the rest obtained from reference TRBV7-2 and TRBJ2-2, is as follows: GAGVSQSPSNKVTEKGKDVELRCDPISGHTALYWYRQSLGQGLEFLIYFQGNSAPDKSGLPSDRFSAERTGGSVSTLTIQRTQQEDSAVYLCASPTEGWGNTGELFFGEGSRLTVL.

The rearrangement uses TRBV19 and TRBJ2-7; TRBD2 might be the D (5 bases). CDR1 and CDR2 from the germline V gene are LNHDA and SQIVND (reference sequence). CDR3 length: 14 amino acids. The V gene lost 6 bases and the J gene lost 3 bases, with 15 bases spanning the gap. CDR3 loop: CASSLGPTIYEQYF. The CDR3 coding sequence is TGTGCCAGTAGCCTTGGACCGACTATCTACGAGCAGTACTTC.

The chain is built from TRBV19 and TRBJ2-7, with D uncertain. Germline CDR1 LNHDA, CDR2 SQIVND (reference sequence). The CDR3 covers 12 residues. Trimming took off 5 bases at V and 6 bases at J, with 11 bases between the two ends. The CDR3 protein is CASSVPLREQYF. The CDR3, as DNA: TGTGCCAGTAGTGTCCCTCTGCGCGAGCAGTACTTC.

This chain links TRBV28 with TRBJ1-1; D call uncertain. Deletions cut 2 bases from V and 7 bases from J, with 8 bases between. This CDR3 is built from 12 residues. Germline loops: CDR1 MDHEN, CDR2 SYDVKM. The CDR3 spells CASSLTTVEAFF. In DNA, the CDR3 is TGTGCCAGCAGTTTAACGACGGTTGAAGCTTTCTTT.

V usage is TRBV28 and J usage is TRBJ1-2; TRBD1 matches at 7 bases. CDR1 is MDHEN, CDR2 SYDVKM, per germline. The CDR3 covers 15 residues. V shed 11 bases and J 0 bases; nucleotides not matched to a gene: 12. The CDR3 bases are TGTGCCTCGACTGACAGGGTAAACTCTAACTATGGCTACACCTTC. Residues: CASTDRVNSNYGYTF.

The rearrangement joins TRBV19 to TRBJ1-5, with 9 bases that match TRBD1. Unmatched junction bases numbered 10, after V lost 8 bases and J lost 2 bases. This CDR3 region has 16 residues. The germline V gene encodes CDR1 LNHDA and CDR2 SQIVND (reference sequence). CDR3: CASGPGQGFGNQPQHF. The CDR3, as DNA: TGTGCCAGTGGACCGGGACAGGGTTTTGGCAATCAGCCCCAGCATTTT.

The chain carries TRBV27 and TRBJ1-1; no definite D call. The CDR3 is made up of 13 amino acids. V was cut by 6 bases and J by 0 bases, with 8 bases left in between. Per germline, CDR1 MNHEY and CDR2 SMNVEV (reference sequence). The CDR3: CASRNRVNTEAFF. Here the CDR3 DNA reads TGTGCCAGCAGGAATAGAGTGAACACTGAAGCTTTCTTT.

This chain links TRBV19 with TRBJ2-5; D ambiguous. The CDR3 consists of 15 residues. V dropped 3 bases and J dropped 2 bases, with 13 bases sitting between them. The germline gives CDR1 LNHDA, CDR2 SQIVND (reference sequence). CDR3 sequence: CASSMTPLIQETQYF. The DNA for the CDR3 is TGTGCCAGTAGTATGACCCCCCTCATACAAGAGACCCAGTACTTC.

The chain uses TRBV28 and TRBJ2-1; D may be TRBD1 (5 bases). Germline CDR1 is MDHEN and CDR2 is SYDVKM. The CDR3 consists of 14 residues. Trimming took 6 bases from V and 0 from J, leaving 9 bases between them. The CDR3 DNA sequence: TGTGCCAGCAGAATAGGGGACTCCTACAATGAGCAGTTCTTC. It codes for CASRIGDSYNEQFF.

The chain is built from TRBV7-9 and TRBJ2-2, with 10 bases aligning to TRBD1. This CDR3 is built from 16 residues. Germline V gene lookup returns CDR1 SEHNR and CDR2 FQNEAQ (reference sequence). V lost 11 bases, J lost 2 bases, and 11 bases stayed unmatched. DNA of the CDR3: TGTGCCCCTGGGGTTAGGGACAGGGGCAACACCGGGGAGCTGTTTTTT. Translated, it gives CAPGVRDRGNTGELFF.

The chain is built from TRBV12-3 or TRBV12-4 and TRBJ2-7; D is unclear. V lost 4 bases and J 4 bases, leaving 8 bases between the germline ends. There are 12 residues in the CDR3. The CDR3 is CASSSQPYEQYF. CDR3 coding DNA: TGTGCCAGCAGTTCACAGCCGTACGAGCAGTACTTC.

The V gene is TRBV9, the J gene TRBJ1-4; D perhaps matches TRBD1 (6 bases). V lost 3 bases to trimming and J lost 3 bases, with 12 bases between them. The CDR3 extends over 15 amino acids. Germline loops: CDR1 SGDLS, CDR2 YYNGEE. Here the CDR3 DNA reads TGTGCCAGCAGCGGCCTAGCAGGGGCTAATGAAAAACTGTTTTTT. Protein sequence: CASSGLAGANEKLFF.

The chain combines TRBV6-2 or TRBV6-3 with TRBJ2-5, with 8 positions matching TRBD2. V trimming: 5 bases; J trimming: 5 bases; junction bases outside the gene matches: 16. The CDR3 is made up of 17 amino acids. The germline V gene encodes CDR1 MNHEY and CDR2 SVGEGT. The CDR3 loop reads CASSPGTRNLVGETQYF. The CDR3 DNA follows: TGTGCCAGCAGTCCCGGGACTAGGAATCTAGTAGGGGAGACCCAGTACTTC.

The chain recombines TRBV7-8 with TRBJ2-7, with 9 bases fitting TRBD2. Germline V gives CDR1 SGHVS, CDR2 FQNEAQ. V lost 3 bases, J lost 3 bases, and 9 bases stayed unmatched. The CDR3 covers 16 residues. The CDR3 loop reads CASSFGVAGAGYEQYF. The CDR3 DNA is TGTGCCAGCAGCTTCGGGGTAGCGGGAGCGGGCTACGAGCAGTACTTC. Based on the CDR3 plus reference TRBV7-8 and TRBJ2-7, the full variable domain is GAGVSQSPRYKVAKRGQDVALRCDPISGHVSLFWYQQALGQGPEFLTYFQNEAQLDKSGLPSDRFFAERPEGSVSTLKIQRTQQEDSAVYLCASSFGVAGAGYEQYFGPGTRLTVT.

V is TRBV5-4 and J is TRBJ2-7, with TRBD2 matching 7 bases. Germline V gene data show CDR1 as SGHNT and CDR2 as YYREEE (reference sequence). Germline trimming cut 2 bases from V and 2 bases from J; bases unmatched to any gene: 7. The CDR3 runs to 15 residues. CDR3 residues: CASSLAGRWAYEQYF. The CDR3 nucleotides are TGTGCCAGCAGCTTAGCCGGGAGGTGGGCCTACGAGCAGTACTTC.

This chain links TRBV7-2 with TRBJ2-7; TRBD1 matches 10 bases. This CDR3 comprises 14 residues. Germline V gene data show CDR1 as SGHTA and CDR2 as FQGNSA. V lost 4 bases to trimming and J lost 5 bases; unmatched junction nucleotides: 5. This CDR3 reads CASSWGQGTDEQYF. CDR3 in DNA: TGTGCCAGCAGCTGGGGACAGGGGACGGACGAGCAGTACTTC.

The J gene is TRBJ1-2, the V gene TRBV11-2; D unresolved. Between the trimmed V and J ends, which lost 1 base and 8 bases, there was a span of 11 bases. This CDR3 has 13 amino acids. The germline gives CDR1 SGHAT, CDR2 FQNNGV. The CDR3, as DNA: TGTGCCAGCAGCTTAGCGTCAGGAGGGGGCTACACCTTC. It codes for CASSLASGGGYTF. Complete variable domain (other parts from reference TRBV11-2 and TRBJ1-2): EAGVAQSPRYKIIEKRQSVAFWCNPISGHATLYWYQQILGQGPKLLIQFQNNGVVDDSQLPKDRFSAERLKGVDSTLKIQPAKLEDSAVYLCASSLASGGGYTFGSGTRLTVV.

The chain employs TRBV20-1 and TRBJ1-1, with D possibly being TRBD1 (5 bases). The CDR3 contains 13 residues. Trimming removed 3 bases at V and 5 bases at J, with 13 bases between. Germline V gene data show CDR1 as DFQATT and CDR2 as SNEGSKA (reference sequence). CDR3 DNA sequence: TGCAGTGCTAGTGGCAGGGTGGTGACTGAAGCTTTCTTT. Translation: CSASGRVVTEAFF.

The chain employs TRBV27 and TRBJ2-5; D remains ambiguous. The V end was cut by 2 bases, the J end by 5 bases, with 18 bases between. Germline values: CDR1 MNHEY, CDR2 SMNVEV (reference sequence). This CDR3 has 16 residues. The CDR3 spells CASSLAAGRFPETQYF. CDR3 in DNA: TGTGCCAGCAGTTTAGCAGCAGGACGTTTCCCGGAGACCCAGTACTTC.